This TCR beta chain is from a study of regulatory T cells in long-lasting Graves disease. The CDR3 loop spans 14 amino acids. CDR1 is MNHEY and CDR2 is SMNVEV in the germline V gene (reference sequence). Trimming took 8 bases from V and 0 from J, leaving 13 bases between them. The time point: newly diagnosed GD, antithyroid drugs for less than 3 months. PBMC RNA was the source of the TCR library. For TCR beta, libraries came from iRepertoire HTBI primers and Arm-PCR of CDR3 regions. TCRdb itself ran the multiplex PCR reads through MiXCR, one entry per CDR3 protein. The sample has approximately 560,000 distinct CDR3 sequences, around 16% seen once. This sample also belongs to another study, concerning T cells in Graves' hyperthyroidism and ophthalmopathy.

The V and J genes are TRBV27 and TRBJ1-1; no clear D gene. This TCR was recovered from a man aged 18-30 years with Graves disease. Here the sequenced sample was peripheral blood mononuclear cells (PBMCs), taken at new diagnosis, from a patient treated with antithyroid drugs. CDR3 sequence reads: CASYTPGLNTEAFF. The CDR3 DNA sequence: TGTGCCAGCTACACTCCAGGTCTGAACACTGAAGCTTTCTTT.